This T cell receptor beta chain comes out of a study of blood T cell repertoires in COVID-19. About the study: The analysed material was cDNA or gDNA that came from T cells, B-cell-depleted T cells, or PBMCs.

Authors' data handling: It was from reference gene primer amplification that nucleated cell counts were estimated. The assay was immunoSEQ multiplex PCR, and TCRdb's table has in-frame clones only and misses some. D and trimming come from the DNA, and the V and J calls and clone size come from that table. The table lists approximately 200,000 clones, more than 85% of them singletons. From germline, CDR1 is MDHEN and CDR2 SYDVKM. The CDR3 runs to 15 residues. The germline V and J ends were trimmed by 7 bases and 0 bases, with 13 bases remaining between them. This chain uses TRBV28 with TRBJ2-1, with a weak D call TRBD1 (5 bases). Material for sequencing was peripheral blood. This TCR came from a man aged 40-49 years with active or convalescent COVID-19. The DNA of the CDR3 is TGTGCCAGCACCCTCCAGGGTCCCTCCTACAATGAGCAGTTCTTC. Its protein product is CASTLQGPSYNEQFF.